One and the same sample provided the 11 T cell receptor beta chains below, sequenced in a study of CD8 T cells in ankylosing spondylitis. General study results and limits: There was a TCR beta motif, made of roughly eight highly homologous variants, that appeared characteristic of ankylosing spondylitis blood.

These receptors' targets are unknown. TCRdb passed the 5' RACE reads through MiXCR, listing each CDR3 protein once. The sample consists of 200,000 to 250,000 distinct CDR3 sequences, approximately 7.4% of them appearing once. The sample comprised blood, either unsorted or a sorted T cell fraction (not recorded which). The receptors here all came from a male donor with ankylosing spondylitis.

About this clonotype: The CDR3 does not close with the conserved phenylalanine or tryptophan, likely indicating a read error. The chain joins TRBV25-1 to TRBJ2-4; 7 bases are shared with TRBD1. In germline, CDR1 is MGHDK, CDR2 SYGVNS. V was clipped by 7 bases and J by 8 bases; unmatched bases: 11. The CDR3 extends over 14 amino acids. The CDR3 DNA is TGTGCCAGCACGGGGACAGAAACGGAGGACATTCAGTACTCC. It encodes CASTGTETEDIQYS.

V usage is TRBV7-9 and J usage is TRBJ2-1; TRBD2 matches at 12 bases. Germline CDR1 reads SEHNR; CDR2 reads FQNEAQ (reference sequence). The V and J ends lost 5 bases and 5 bases, in that order; junction bases with no gene match: 7. The CDR3 extends over 16 amino acids. CDR3 DNA sequence: TGTGCCAGCAGCGCCCTAGCGGGGGGGCTGAACAATGAGCAGTTCTTC. This translates into CASSALAGGLNNEQFF.

The rearrangement links TRBV4-3 to TRBJ2-5, with 8 nucleotides matching TRBD2. CDR1 is LGHNA, CDR2 YSLEER, per germline. With 2 bases clipped from V and 7 bases from J, the junction kept 6 bases outside the gene matches. CDR3 length: 14 amino acids. The DNA for the CDR3 is TGCGCCAGCAGCCAAAAAGCGGGAGACGGGACCCAGTACTTC. Its translation is CASSQKAGDGTQYF.

This clonotype was counted a few times. The rearrangement joins TRBV7-6 to TRBJ2-3; 8 positions agree with TRBD2. The V gene's germline CDR1 is SGHVS and CDR2 FNYEAQ. There are 15 residues in the CDR3. After removal of 5 bases from V and 4 bases from J, the junction contained 8 bases not matched to a gene. The CDR3 protein is CASSPAGGGADTQYF. The CDR3 DNA reads as TGTGCCAGCAGCCCTGCGGGGGGTGGCGCAGATACGCAGTATTTT.

V is TRBV27 and J is TRBJ2-7; D not resolved. Trimming took off 3 bases at V and 2 bases at J, with 11 bases between the two ends. Per the germline V gene, CDR1 is MNHEY and CDR2 is SMNVEV (reference sequence). The CDR3 runs 14 residues. CDR3: CASSLRQATYEQYF. Written as DNA, the CDR3 is TGTGCCAGCAGTTTGCGTCAGGCGACCTACGAGCAGTACTTC.

This chain uses TRBV6-5 with TRBJ2-5; 9 bases align to TRBD1. The germline V gene has CDR1 MNHEY and CDR2 SVGAGI. This CDR3 has 13 amino acids. The junction had 0 bases not matched to a gene; V was cut back by 4 bases and J by 3 bases. CDR3 nucleotides: TGTGCCAGCAGTTGGGACAGGGAAGAGACCCAGTACTTC. It is translated as CASSWDREETQYF.

This clonotype was seen repeatedly, ten times or more. The chain couples TRBV19 to TRBJ2-1; 7 positions agree with TRBD2. CDR3 size: 16 residues. CDR1 and CDR2 (germline): LNHDA, SQIVND (reference sequence). V lost 2 bases and J lost 4; bases outside the gene matches: 8. DNA for the CDR3: TGTGCCAGTAGTATAATCGCAGGGAGGGAATACAATGAGCAGTTCTTC. It yields the protein CASSIIAGREYNEQFF.

This clonotype was counted at least ten times. The V and J genes are TRBV14 and TRBJ2-4, with D possibly being TRBD1 (5 bases). CDR1 SGHDN and CDR2 FVKESK come from the germline V gene. The CDR3 is 15 residues long. Trimming removed 6 bases from V and 2 bases from J, with 14 bases in between. CDR3: CASSPLQGTKNIQYF. The CDR3 nucleotides read TGTGCCAGCAGTCCTCTTCAGGGTACCAAAAACATTCAGTACTTC.

This clonotype was found many times. The V and J genes are TRBV11-2 and TRBJ2-7; D is unclear. CDR3 length: 18 residues. Germline V gene sequence: CDR1 SGHAT, CDR2 FQNNGV. Trimming took 5 bases from V and 3 from J, leaving 26 bases between them. The CDR3 loop is CASSTLLPPQDRYYEQYF. CDR3 bases: TGTGCCAGCAGCACGCTTCTCCCCCCCCAGGACCGCTACTACGAGCAGTACTTC.

The J gene is TRBJ1-5, the V gene TRBV12-3 or TRBV12-4, with D uncertain. V lost 6 bases, J lost 4 bases, and 7 bases lay in between. The CDR3 extends over 12 amino acids. The DNA of the CDR3 is TGTGCCAGCAGCCCAACTAATCAGCCCCAGCATTTT. Protein: CASSPTNQPQHF.

This clonotype was found many times. The chain couples TRBV4-3 to TRBJ2-1, with 7 bases matching TRBD1. Germline-derived CDR1 and CDR2 are LGHNA and YSLEER. V lost 10 bases and J lost 4; bases outside the gene matches: 1. The CDR3 covers 11 residues. Here the CDR3 reads CATGQYNEQFF. The CDR3 DNA reads TGCGCCACGGGACAGTACAATGAGCAGTTCTTC.